This TCR beta chain was captured by sequencing in a study of molecular identifiers for immune sequencing clone quantification. Trimming left V 7 bases short and J 7 bases short, with 13 bases between. The CDR3 length is 12 residues. TCRdb redid the calling of the PCR reads with MiXCR, one entry per CDR3 protein. Among roughly 630,000 distinct CDR3 sequences, roughly 25% were seen once, and the ten largest hold 0.75% to 0.8%. The J gene is TRBJ1-1, the V gene TRBV12-3 or TRBV12-4, with D perhaps TRBD1 (6 bases). This clonotype was sampled from a human donor in good health. Some libraries in this study had Jurkat cell RNA spiked in. The sequenced material came from naive CD8+ T cells from blood, with Jurkat cell RNA spiked in. Noted subset: FACS-sorted CD8+CD4-CCR7+CD45RA+ naive T cells. DNA of the CDR3: TGTGCCAGCACCCTGGACAGACATGAAGCTTTCTTT. Protein: CASTLDRHEAFF.